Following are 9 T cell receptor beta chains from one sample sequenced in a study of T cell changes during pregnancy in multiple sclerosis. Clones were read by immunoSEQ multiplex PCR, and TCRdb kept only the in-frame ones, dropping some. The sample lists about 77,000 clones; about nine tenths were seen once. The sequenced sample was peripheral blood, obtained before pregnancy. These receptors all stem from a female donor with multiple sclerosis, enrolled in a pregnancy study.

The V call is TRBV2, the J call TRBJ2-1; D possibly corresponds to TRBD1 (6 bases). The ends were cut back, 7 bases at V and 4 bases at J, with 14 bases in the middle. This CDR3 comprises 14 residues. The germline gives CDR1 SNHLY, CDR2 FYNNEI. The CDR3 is CASTRQQGYNEQFF. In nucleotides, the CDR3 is TGTGCCAGCACACGACAACAGGGATACAATGAGCAGTTCTTC.

CDR3 in DNA: TGTGCCAGCAGCGCCCAGGGAAATTCACCCCTCCACTTT. It is translated as CASSAQGNSPLHF. V usage is TRBV7-9 and J usage is TRBJ1-6; perhaps TRBD1 as D (5 bases). The CDR3 contains 13 residues. V lost 5 bases and J 7 bases, leaving 9 bases between the germline ends. The germline V gene encodes CDR1 SEHNR and CDR2 FQNEAQ (reference sequence).

The CDR3 region is CASSPWGGVSDEQYF. CDR3 sequence (DNA): TGTGCCAGCAGCCCCTGGGGGGGGGTCAGCGACGAGCAGTACTTC. This chain joins TRBV7-8 and TRBJ2-7, with 7 bases that match TRBD2. V was pared by 5 bases and J by 5 bases, with 12 bases of the junction left unmatched. CDR1 SGHVS and CDR2 FQNEAQ come from the germline V gene. The CDR3 runs 15 residues.

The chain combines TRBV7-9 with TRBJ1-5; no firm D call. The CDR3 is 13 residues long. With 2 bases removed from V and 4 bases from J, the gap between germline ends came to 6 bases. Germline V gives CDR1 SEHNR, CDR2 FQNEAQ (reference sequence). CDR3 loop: CASSLPGNQPQHF. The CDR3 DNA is TGTGCCAGCAGCTTACCGGGGAATCAGCCCCAGCATTTT.

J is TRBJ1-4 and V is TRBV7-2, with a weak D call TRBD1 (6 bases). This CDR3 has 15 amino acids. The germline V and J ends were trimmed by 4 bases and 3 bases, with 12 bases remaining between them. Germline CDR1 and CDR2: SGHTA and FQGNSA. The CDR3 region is CASSSMGQANEKLFF. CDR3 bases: TGTGCCAGCAGCTCTATGGGACAAGCTAATGAAAAACTGTTTTTT.

In DNA form, the CDR3 reads TGTGCCAGCAGCTTACCCGGGACAGGGGGCGAGACCCAGTACTTC. Amino acid sequence: CASSLPGTGGETQYF. The genes are TRBV11-2 and TRBJ2-5; TRBD1 aligns across 12 bases. The germline V gene encodes CDR1 SGHAT and CDR2 FQNNGV. V shed 2 bases, J shed 5 bases, and the junction held 3 bases outside the gene matches. This CDR3 is 15 amino acids long.

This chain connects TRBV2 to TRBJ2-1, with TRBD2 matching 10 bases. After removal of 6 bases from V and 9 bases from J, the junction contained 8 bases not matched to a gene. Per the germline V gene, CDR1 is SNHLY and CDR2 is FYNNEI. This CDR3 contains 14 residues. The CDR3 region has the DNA TGTGCCAGCAGGTGGCTAGCGGGGGTTATTGAGCAGTTCTTC. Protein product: CASRWLAGVIEQFF.

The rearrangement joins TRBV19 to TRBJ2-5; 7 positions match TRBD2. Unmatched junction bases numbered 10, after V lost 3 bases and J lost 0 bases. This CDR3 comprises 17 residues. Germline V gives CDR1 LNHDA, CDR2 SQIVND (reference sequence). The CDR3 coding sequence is TGTGCCAGTAGTATTATCTGGGGGGGAGGCTACCAAGAGACCCAGTACTTC. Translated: CASSIIWGGGYQETQYF.

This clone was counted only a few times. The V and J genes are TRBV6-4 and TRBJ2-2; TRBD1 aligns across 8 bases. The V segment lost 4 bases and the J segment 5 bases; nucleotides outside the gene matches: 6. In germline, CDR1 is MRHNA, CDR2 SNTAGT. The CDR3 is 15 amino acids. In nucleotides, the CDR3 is TGTGCCAGCAGTGTTCAGGGGGCAGATACCGGGGAGCTGTTTTTT. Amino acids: CASSVQGADTGELFF.